The 14 T cell receptor beta chains listed next were all sequenced from one sample in a study of human T cells and chemical hapten exposure. The time point is: pre-sensitization, week 0. Documented treatment: therapeutic diphenylcyclopropenone sensitization with weekly scalp DPC. TCRdb reprocessed the RACE reads with MiXCR, giving one entry per CDR3 protein. Among some 360,000 distinct CDR3 sequences listed, roughly 5% were seen once. Sequencing used whole blood, obtained in connection with sensitization to the hapten diphenylcyclopropenone (DPC). These receptors were obtained from a woman aged 45-65 years with alopecia areata. Some clones in this sample may be carry-over from other donors' samples.

This chain joins TRBV9 and TRBJ1-1, with TRBD1 matching 11 bases. The CDR3 length is 14 residues. Germline V gene sequence: CDR1 SGDLS, CDR2 YYNGEE. V was clipped by 5 bases and J by 5 bases; unmatched bases: 5. Here the CDR3 DNA reads TGTGCCAGCAGACCGGGACAGGGGGAAACTGAAGCTTTCTTT. Protein product: CASRPGQGETEAFF.

The chain carries TRBV14 and TRBJ2-1; D remains ambiguous. Germline CDR1 is SGHDN and CDR2 is FVKESK. This CDR3 has 16 amino acids. V lost 2 bases and J 3 bases, leaving 14 bases between the germline ends. The chain's CDR3 is CASSQLGFSFYNEQFF. DNA of the CDR3: TGTGCCAGCAGCCAACTAGGGTTTAGCTTCTACAATGAGCAGTTCTTC.

This sequence joins TRBV27 and TRBJ1-1, with D possibly TRBD1 on 5 matching bases. The CDR3 sequence is 18 residues long. Germline loops: CDR1 MNHEY, CDR2 SMNVEV (reference sequence). V was pared by 4 bases and J by 0 bases, with 21 bases between. The CDR3 here is CASSSLGSGWSMNTEAFF. CDR3 nucleotides: TGTGCCAGCAGTTCCCTGGGTTCAGGGTGGTCAATGAACACTGAAGCTTTCTTT.

There are many counts of this clonotype. The chain is built from TRBV12-3 or TRBV12-4 and TRBJ1-2; D may be TRBD1 (6 bases). Between the trimmed V and J ends, which lost 4 bases and 4 bases, there was a span of 10 bases. CDR3 length: 13 amino acids. The CDR3, as DNA: TGTGCCAGCAGTTCGGCAGGGGCCTATGGCTACACCTTC. It yields the protein CASSSAGAYGYTF.

This clonotype has a handful of counts. The chain employs TRBV12-3 or TRBV12-4 and TRBJ1-2; possibly TRBD1 for D (6 bases). V was trimmed by 5 bases and J by 4 bases, leaving 11 bases between them. CDR3 size: 13 residues. This CDR3 is CASSPRDTYGYTF. DNA of the CDR3: TGTGCCAGCAGTCCACGGGACACCTATGGCTACACCTTC.

This clonotype has a count of ten or more. The chain combines TRBV13 with TRBJ2-5; D unresolved. Germline V gene lookup returns CDR1 PRHDT and CDR2 FYEKMQ (reference sequence). The CDR3 extends over 14 amino acids. The V end lost 7 bases, the J end lost 4 bases, and 16 bases lay between the germline ends. The CDR3 is CASNHISARETQYF. CDR3 in DNA: TGTGCCAGCAACCATATTTCGGCGCGAGAGACCCAGTACTTC. Full variable domain (outside the CDR3, taken from reference TRBV13 and TRBJ2-5): AAGVIQSPRHLIKEKRETATLKCYPIPRHDTVYWYQQGPGQDPQFLISFYEKMQSDKGSIPDRFSAQQFSDYHSELNMSSLELGDSALYFCASNHISARETQYFGPGTRLLVL.

V usage is TRBV7-9 and J usage is TRBJ1-1; no reliable D call. The CDR3 contains 15 residues. Germline loops: CDR1 SEHNR, CDR2 FQNEAQ (reference sequence). V was clipped by 1 base and J by 7 bases, with 16 bases between them. The CDR3 bases are TGTGCCAGCAGCTTAGATAGAGGTCCACAGAATGAAGCTTTCTTT. This sequence encodes CASSLDRGPQNEAFF.

At least ten counts were recorded for this clonotype. The chain links TRBV12-3 or TRBV12-4 to TRBJ2-1, with 13 bases matching TRBD2. The CDR3 spans 14 residues. The V and J ends lost 5 bases and 7 bases, in that order; junction bases with no gene match: 2. The CDR3: CASSPTSGGNEQFF. The DNA of the CDR3 is TGTGCCAGCAGTCCGACTAGCGGGGGGAATGAGCAGTTCTTC.

This clonotype was seen a handful of times. The chain has TRBV18 and TRBJ2-5; TRBD2 might be the D (5 bases). Germline lookup yields CDR1 KGHSH and CDR2 LQKENI. This CDR3 is 14 amino acids long. The V end was cut by 3 bases, the J end by 1 base, with 9 bases between. In DNA form, the CDR3 reads TGTGCCAGCTCACCGAGGGCTGCCCAAGAGACCCAGTACTTC. Its translation: CASSPRAAQETQYF.

The table lists this clonotype with many counts. The chain is built from TRBV7-9 and TRBJ1-1, with D perhaps matching TRBD1 (6 bases). This CDR3 region has 14 residues. Germline CDR1 SEHNR, CDR2 FQNEAQ (reference sequence). V was shortened by 2 bases and J by 4 bases, with 11 bases between the two germline ends. The CDR3 loop is CASSLSQQGTEAFF. The CDR3 nucleotides read TGTGCCAGCAGCTTAAGTCAACAGGGCACTGAAGCTTTCTTT. The entire variable domain, with the rest obtained from reference TRBV7-9 and TRBJ1-1, is as follows: DTGVSQNPRHKITKRGQNVTFRCDPISEHNRLYWYRQTLGQGPEFLTYFQNEAQLEKSRLLSDRFSAERPKGSFSTLEIQRTEQGDSAMYLCASSLSQQGTEAFFGQGTRLTVV.

This clonotype was counted many times. The chain employs TRBV20-1 and TRBJ2-5; 7 bases are a match to TRBD2. With V trimmed by 3 bases and J by 1 base, 5 bases remained unmatched. Germline V lookup: CDR1 DFQATT, CDR2 SNEGSKA (reference sequence). This CDR3 spans 14 amino acids. This chain's CDR3 is CSASLAVSQETQYF. The CDR3 region has the DNA TGCAGTGCTAGCCTAGCGGTATCCCAAGAGACCCAGTACTTC.

This clonotype was picked up many times. The rearrangement links TRBV2 to TRBJ1-1; no reliable D call. From germline, CDR1 is SNHLY and CDR2 FYNNEI. The CDR3 contains 10 residues. V shed 6 bases and J shed 8 bases, with 7 bases lying between them. The CDR3 loop reads CASRRTEAFF. CDR3 bases: TGTGCCAGCAGGCGAACCGAAGCTTTCTTT.

This clonotype was recorded at least ten times. The J gene is TRBJ1-1, the V gene TRBV6-5; 8 nucleotides agree with TRBD1. CDR1 is MNHEY, CDR2 SVGAGI, per germline. Germline trimming cut 5 bases from V and 5 bases from J; bases unmatched to any gene: 10. The CDR3 totals 15 residues. CDR3 DNA: TGTGCCAGCAGTGTTTCAGGGGGCGTTATTACTGAAGCTTTCTTT. The encoded protein is CASSVSGGVITEAFF.

There are a few counts of this clonotype. V gene TRBV6-2 or TRBV6-3 combines with J gene TRBJ2-1, with TRBD2 matching 13 bases. The germline V gene encodes CDR1 MNHEY and CDR2 SVGEGT. The CDR3 is made up of 15 amino acids. The V gene end was trimmed by 10 bases and the J gene end by 2 bases; junction bases not matched to a gene: 5. The CDR3 region has the DNA TGTGCCACTGGGACTAGCGGGGTTGCCTACAATGAGCAGTTCTTC. Translation: CATGTSGVAYNEQFF.